This T cell receptor beta chain was found in a study of cytomegalovirus exposure and HLA in healthy donors. Study conclusions and caveats: Later on, a genetic analysis was performed. It linked a missense variant in DCLRE1C with V- and J-gene trimming of TCR beta. Analyses of presence and absence presupposed an approximately uniform sequencing depth across donors.

Per germline, CDR1 SGDLS and CDR2 YYNGEE. The length of the CDR3 is 16 residues. Trimming removed 0 bases at V and 0 bases at J, with 11 bases between. The table lists this clone with many counts. Its specificity is not known. The PCR made use of 60 Vbeta and 13 Jbeta primers. Data came from immunoSEQ multiplex PCR; TCRdb stores just in-frame clones and leaves some out. This sample has tens of thousands of clones, with nearly 80% found just once. Donors consisted of healthy bone marrow donors. The receptor comes from a woman in her thirties or forties in good health and CMV-seronegative. V usage is TRBV9 and J usage is TRBJ2-3; D uncertain. The sample comprised PBMCs. In nucleotides, the CDR3 is TGTGCCAGCAGCGTAGTTGTTACATCTAGCACAGATACGCAGTATTTT. Translated, it gives CASSVVVTSSTDTQYF.